Here is one T cell receptor (beta chain) with its context. The data belong to a study of blood T cell repertoires in COVID-19. Study at large: The samples span acute and convalescent COVID-19 from the United States, Italy and Spain.

Germline values: CDR1 LGHDT, CDR2 YNNKEL (reference sequence). V was trimmed by 4 bases and J by 6 bases, leaving 3 bases between them. There are 11 residues in the CDR3. Methods used by the authors: Nucleated cell counts were estimated from reference gene primer amplification. TCRdb's copy holds only in-frame clones and misses some; the assay was immunoSEQ multiplex PCR. V and J calls and clone size follow that table, whereas D and trimming were derived from the DNA. The sample includes some 60,000 clones, approximately 78% of them seen just once. The sample consisted of peripheral blood. The chain joins TRBV3-1 (or the pseudogene TRBV3-2) to TRBJ2-2; D unclear. The TCR sequence derives from a human donor in a cohort sampled during active COVID-19. The DNA of the CDR3 is TGTGCCAGCAGCCCCTCCGGGGAGCTGTTTTTT. It encodes CASSPSGELFF.